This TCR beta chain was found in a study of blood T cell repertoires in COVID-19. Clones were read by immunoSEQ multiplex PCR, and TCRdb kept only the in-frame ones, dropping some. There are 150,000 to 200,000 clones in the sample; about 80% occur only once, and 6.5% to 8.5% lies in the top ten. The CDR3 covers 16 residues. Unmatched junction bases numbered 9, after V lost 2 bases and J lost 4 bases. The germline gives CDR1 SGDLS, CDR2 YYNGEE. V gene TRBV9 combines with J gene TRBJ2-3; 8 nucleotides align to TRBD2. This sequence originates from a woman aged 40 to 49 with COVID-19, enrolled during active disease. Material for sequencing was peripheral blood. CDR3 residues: CASSVSSGSVPDTQYF. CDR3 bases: TGTGCCAGCAGCGTCTCCAGCGGGAGTGTCCCAGATACGCAGTATTTT.